This T cell receptor (beta chain) was captured in a study of blood T cell repertoires in COVID-19. Study at large: Samples came from the United States, Italy and Spain, spanning acute and convalescent COVID-19.

TCRdb's copy holds only in-frame clones and misses some; the assay was immunoSEQ multiplex PCR. Among roughly 290,000 clones listed, 89% were seen once. The germline V and J ends were trimmed by 0 bases and 4 bases, with 7 bases remaining between them. In germline, CDR1 is LGHNA, CDR2 YSLEER. This CDR3 is built from 13 residues. The sample taken for sequencing was PBMCs or T cells enriched from blood (not recorded which). The chain employs TRBV4-3 and TRBJ2-7; tentatively, D is TRBD2 (5 bases). This sequence originates from a woman in her 40s who had recovered from COVID-19. CDR3 DNA sequence: TGCGCCAGCAGCCAAGAAACGGGATACGAGCAGTACTTC. Encoded protein: CASSQETGYEQYF.